The 30 T cell receptor beta chains below were found in one sample sequenced in a study of technical replicates of blood from a handful of donors. The data were produced by immunoSEQ multiplex PCR, yet TCRdb's version contains in-frame clones alone and is incomplete. Seen here are under 70,000 clones, approximately 89% observed once, and the top ten hold 4.7%. The source material was PBMCs. These receptors were collected from a human donor in good health. Some clones in this sample may be carry-over from other donors' samples.

This clone appeared a single time. This chain uses TRBV6-5 with TRBJ2-5, with D perhaps TRBD2 (6 bases). The germline V gene encodes CDR1 MNHEY and CDR2 SVGAGI. Trimming stripped 0 bases from V and 6 bases from J, with 11 bases between. CDR3 length equals 14 residues. CDR3 sequence: CASSYSAWTKTQYF. CDR3 coding DNA: TGTGCCAGCAGTTACTCCGCCTGGACTAAGACCCAGTACTTC.

The rearrangement links TRBV5-6 to TRBJ1-3; 7 positions agree with TRBD1. The length of the CDR3 is 14 residues. Per germline, CDR1 SGHDT and CDR2 YYEEEE. The V gene end was trimmed by 0 bases and the J gene end by 7 bases; junction bases not matched to a gene: 4. CDR3 DNA: TGTGCCAGCAGCTTGGCGGGACAGAGGAACACCATATATTTT. Translating gives CASSLAGQRNTIYF.

This clone has only a few counts. J is TRBJ1-4 and V is TRBV2; tentative D call: TRBD1 (6 bases). Trimming removed 3 bases from V and 0 bases from J, with 11 bases in between. The CDR3 contains 16 residues. Germline assignment: CDR1 SNHLY and CDR2 FYNNEI. The CDR3 DNA reads TGTGCCAGCAGTGAGACAGGAACAACAACTAATGAAAAACTGTTTTTT. Amino acids: CASSETGTTTNEKLFF.

The chain recombines TRBV5-1 with TRBJ1-2; the D gene is possibly TRBD1 (5 bases). The CDR3 contains 15 residues. Germline values: CDR1 SGHRS, CDR2 YFSETQ. The ends were cut back, 3 bases at V and 1 base at J, with 13 bases in the middle. The CDR3 sequence is CASSSGGGVNYGYTF. The CDR3 DNA reads TGCGCCAGCAGCTCCGGAGGAGGGGTTAACTATGGCTACACCTTC.

This clone was seen just once. The chain carries TRBV7-2 and TRBJ2-2, with a weak D call TRBD2 (6 bases). The CDR3 length is 12 residues. The germline V gene has CDR1 SGHTA and CDR2 FQGNSA. Trimming cost V 8 bases and J 5 bases, with 9 bases left between them. CDR3 in DNA: TGTGCCAGCCCGGGAGAAACCGGGGAGCTGTTTTTT. Its protein is CASPGETGELFF. Full variable domain (remainder filled in from reference TRBV7-2 and TRBJ2-2): GAGVSQSPSNKVTEKGKDVELRCDPISGHTALYWYRQSLGQGLEFLIYFQGNSAPDKSGLPSDRFSAERTGGSVSTLTIQRTQQEDSAVYLCASPGETGELFFGEGSRLTVL.

The chain uses TRBV15 and TRBJ1-2, with TRBD1 matching 7 bases. J gave up 1 base and V 3 bases, and 2 bases lay outside the gene matches. The CDR3 loop spans 14 amino acids. The germline V gene encodes CDR1 LNHNV and CDR2 YYDKDF (reference sequence). The CDR3 here is CATSSRQGNYGYTF. The CDR3 region has the DNA TGTGCCACCAGCAGTAGACAGGGTAACTATGGCTACACCTTC. Drawing the rest from reference TRBV15 and TRBJ1-2, the complete variable domain is DAMVIQNPRYQVTQFGKPVTLSCSQTLNHNVMYWYQQKSSQAPKLLFHYYDKDFNNEADTPDNFQSRRPNTSFCFLDIRSPGLGDTAMYLCATSSRQGNYGYTFGSGTRLTVV.

The chain is built from TRBV7-2 and TRBJ2-3; D gene uncertain. CDR1 and CDR2 (germline): SGHTA, FQGNSA. This CDR3 contains 14 residues. V was cut by 3 bases and J by 2 bases, with 9 bases left in between. CDR3: CASSFTRDTDTQYF. CDR3 nucleotide sequence: TGTGCCAGCAGCTTCACACGTGACACAGATACGCAGTATTTT.

The chain employs TRBV6-1 and TRBJ2-3; 9 bases align to TRBD2. Per the germline V gene, CDR1 is MNHNS and CDR2 is SASEGT. The J segment lost 7 bases and the V segment lost 7 bases, leaving 9 bases of the junction unmatched. CDR3 length: 14 residues. CDR3 coding DNA: TGTGCCAGCACCGGCGGGGGGGCCGTGAATACGCAGTATTTT. It translates to CASTGGGAVNTQYF.

The CDR3: CASSLGQNNSPLHF. CDR3 coding DNA: TGTGCCAGCAGCTTGGGACAGAATAATTCACCCCTCCACTTT. The chain is built from TRBV5-4 and TRBJ1-6; tentative D call: TRBD1 (5 bases). The germline gives CDR1 SGHNT, CDR2 YYREEE (reference sequence). Trimming removed 0 bases from V and 5 bases from J, with 6 bases in between. This CDR3 region has 14 residues.

This chain links TRBV4-2 with TRBJ2-7, with D perhaps TRBD1 (6 bases). This CDR3 is built from 15 residues. V dropped 0 bases and J dropped 3 bases, with 12 bases sitting between them. Looked up from germline, CDR1 is LGHNA and CDR2 is YNFKEQ. The CDR3 DNA follows: TGTGCCAGCAGCCAAGACCCACAGGGTAACTACGAGCAGTACTTC. Translating it yields CASSQDPQGNYEQYF.

The chain employs TRBV7-2 and TRBJ2-5, with 7 bases fitting TRBD1. V shed 4 bases, J shed 4 bases, and the junction held 12 bases outside the gene matches. There are 16 residues in the CDR3. Per the germline V gene, CDR1 is SGHTA and CDR2 is FQGNSA. Here the CDR3 reads CASSSSSSRGRETQYF. The CDR3 nucleotides are TGTGCCAGCAGCTCAAGTAGTAGCAGGGGGAGAGAGACCCAGTACTTC.

The V gene is TRBV4-3, the J gene TRBJ2-7, with 9 bases that match TRBD2. The CDR3 extends over 15 amino acids. Per the germline V gene, CDR1 is LGHNA and CDR2 is YSLEER. Trimming at V came to 0 bases and at J to 4 bases, leaving 4 bases not matched to a gene. The CDR3 region has the DNA TGCGCCAGCAGCCAAGACGCGGGGGGGCGTTACGAGCAGTACTTC. Protein sequence: CASSQDAGGRYEQYF.

The chain uses TRBV5-5 and TRBJ2-6, with 8 nucleotides matching TRBD2. This CDR3 has 17 residues. The germline gives CDR1 SGHKS, CDR2 YYEKEE (reference sequence). V lost 0 bases and J lost 2; bases outside the gene matches: 4. This CDR3 reads CASSLEGAGAGANVLTF. The DNA for the CDR3 is TGTGCCAGCAGCTTGGAGGGAGCGGGGGCTGGGGCCAACGTCCTGACTTTC.

V usage is TRBV5-1 and J usage is TRBJ2-1; 10 nucleotides match TRBD2. Germline-derived CDR1 and CDR2 are SGHRS and YFSETQ. V shed 2 bases, J shed 0 bases, and the junction held 17 bases outside the gene matches. This CDR3 has 21 amino acids. CDR3 in amino acids: CASSLPSGSLGSSSSYNEQFF. In DNA, the CDR3 is TGCGCCAGCAGCTTACCTAGCGGGAGCCTCGGATCCTCGAGCTCCTACAATGAGCAGTTCTTC.

The chain joins TRBV18 to TRBJ2-1, with D unclear. Per the germline V gene, CDR1 is KGHSH and CDR2 is LQKENI. The CDR3 length is 14 residues. The germline V and J ends were trimmed by 2 bases and 7 bases, with 12 bases remaining between them. The CDR3 region is CASSPEVVGNEQFF. The CDR3 DNA reads as TGTGCCAGCTCACCAGAGGTTGTGGGTAATGAGCAGTTCTTC. The full variable domain, its missing parts supplied by reference TRBV18 and TRBJ2-1, is NAGVMQNPRHLVRRRGQEARLRCSPMKGHSHVYWYRQLPEEGLKFMVYLQKENIIDESGMPKERFSAEFPKEGPSILRIQQVVRGDSAAYFCASSPEVVGNEQFFGPGTRLTVL.

This rearrangement joins TRBV4-3 to TRBJ2-1, with D maybe TRBD2 (6 bases). V dropped 0 bases and J dropped 6 bases, with 12 bases sitting between them. Germline CDR1 reads LGHNA; CDR2 reads YSLEER. This CDR3 has 15 residues. This CDR3 reads CASSQEGGIPNEQFF. The CDR3 nucleotides read TGCGCCAGCAGCCAAGAAGGCGGGATCCCCAATGAGCAGTTCTTC.

The genes are TRBV12-5 and TRBJ2-7; 9 bases align to TRBD2. This CDR3 spans 15 amino acids. Germline CDR1 and CDR2: LGHNT and FRNRAP. V shed 5 bases, J shed 5 bases, and the junction held 10 bases outside the gene matches. CDR3 sequence: CASGTYLAGKDEQYF. The CDR3 bases are TGTGCTAGTGGTACATATCTAGCGGGAAAAGACGAGCAGTACTTC.

This chain uses TRBV4-3 with TRBJ2-1, with D tentatively TRBD2 (6 bases). Germline V lookup: CDR1 LGHNA, CDR2 YSLEER. Trimming took off 2 bases at V and 6 bases at J, with 14 bases between the two ends. The CDR3 totals 15 residues. CDR3 region: CASSQFSHGGNEQFF. CDR3 sequence (DNA): TGCGCCAGCAGCCAATTCAGTCACGGGGGCAATGAGCAGTTCTTC.

CDR3 DNA: TGTGCCAGCAGTTTATACAGGGGGAGCAATCAGCCCCAGCATTTT. Translation: CASSLYRGSNQPQHF. The rearrangement links TRBV6-5 to TRBJ1-5; 8 nucleotides match TRBD1. V was pared by 4 bases and J by 1 base, with 3 bases of the junction left unmatched. Germline V gene data show CDR1 as MNHEY and CDR2 as SVGAGI. The CDR3 runs to 15 residues.

The chain carries TRBV14 and TRBJ2-5; D might be TRBD1 (5 bases). V was shortened by 4 bases and J by 1 base, with 16 bases between the two germline ends. The CDR3 extends over 16 amino acids. In germline, CDR1 is SGHDN, CDR2 FVKESK. This CDR3 is CASSRISLGLQETQYF. The CDR3 region has the DNA TGTGCCAGCAGCCGCATATCTTTGGGGCTCCAAGAGACCCAGTACTTC.

This clone has a handful of counts. The V and J genes are TRBV21-1 and TRBJ2-3; TRBD2, the table's D call, was not compared with the DNA. TRBV21-1 is a pseudogene. The CDR3 spans 14 residues. CDR3 sequence (DNA): TGTGCCAGCAGCAAAATTTCGGGGGAGGATACGCAGTATTTT. This sequence encodes CASSKISGEDTQYF.

The chain carries TRBV5-1 and TRBJ1-4; the D gene is possibly TRBD1 (5 bases). V was trimmed by 0 bases and J by 5 bases, leaving 8 bases between them. The CDR3 is 14 residues long. Germline V gene lookup returns CDR1 SGHRS and CDR2 YFSETQ. The CDR3 sequence: CASSLEGSNEKLFF. Here the CDR3 DNA reads TGCGCCAGCAGCTTGGAGGGGTCGAATGAAAAACTGTTTTTT. The entire variable domain, with the rest obtained from reference TRBV5-1 and TRBJ1-4, is as follows: KAGVTQTPRYLIKTRGQQVTLSCSPISGHRSVSWYQQTPGQGLQFLFEYFSETQRNKGNFPGRFSGRQFSNSRSEMNVSTLELGDSALYLCASSLEGSNEKLFFGSGTQLSVL.

Only one count was recorded for this clone. This chain links TRBV2 with TRBJ1-6; TRBD1 is a possible D gene (5 bases). The CDR3 is made up of 13 amino acids. Per germline, CDR1 SNHLY and CDR2 FYNNEI. V shed 10 bases and J shed 7 bases, with 14 bases lying between them. The CDR3 loop is CATRAGWNSPLHF. In DNA, the CDR3 is TGTGCCACCCGGGCAGGGTGGAATTCACCCCTCCACTTT.

The chain has TRBV19 and TRBJ1-1, with D tentatively TRBD1 (5 bases). Germline values: CDR1 LNHDA, CDR2 SQIVND (reference sequence). This CDR3 is 14 amino acids long. Trimming shortened V by 1 base and J by 1 base, and 7 bases separated the two germline ends. CDR3 protein: CASSIGQSNTEAFF. In DNA form, the CDR3 reads TGTGCCAGTAGTATAGGACAGTCGAACACTGAAGCTTTCTTT.

The chain links TRBV5-4 to TRBJ2-5; the match to TRBD2 covers 8 bases. Per the germline V gene, CDR1 is SGHNT and CDR2 is YYREEE (reference sequence). The CDR3 has 15 residues. V dropped 0 bases and J dropped 2; count of bases not matched to a gene: 3. Here the CDR3 DNA reads TGTGCCAGCAGCTTGGCTCCGGGAGGGCAAGAGACCCAGTACTTC. Its translation is CASSLAPGGQETQYF.

The table lists this clone with a few counts. The V call is TRBV5-6, the J call TRBJ2-7, with 11 bases lining up with TRBD1. V shed 0 bases and J 4 bases; nucleotides not matched to a gene: 3. The CDR3 spans 15 residues. Germline-derived CDR1 and CDR2 are SGHDT and YYEEEE. The CDR3 is CASSLEGTGGYEQYF. CDR3 sequence (DNA): TGTGCCAGCAGCTTGGAAGGGACAGGGGGTTACGAGCAGTACTTC.

This chain connects TRBV21-1 to TRBJ1-1; no DNA check was done on the table's D call, TRBD1. TRBV21-1 is a known pseudogene. The CDR3 consists of 15 residues. The CDR3 region has the DNA TGTGCCAGCAGCCCGGACAGGGGTTGGAAGACTGAAGCTTTCTTT. Translation gives CASSPDRGWKTEAFF.

The J gene is TRBJ2-5, the V gene TRBV19; D unclear. V was trimmed by 6 bases and J by 4 bases, leaving 12 bases between them. The CDR3 runs 13 residues. Germline CDR1 reads LNHDA; CDR2 reads SQIVND (reference sequence). The chain's CDR3 is CASRGEVRETQYF. As DNA, the CDR3 is TGTGCCAGTAGGGGTGAGGTGAGAGAGACCCAGTACTTC.

J is TRBJ1-2 and V is TRBV13, with 8 bases that match TRBD1. The trim removed 2 bases at V and 4 bases at J, leaving 9 bases unmatched. Germline CDR1 PRHDT, CDR2 FYEKMQ (reference sequence). CDR3 size: 16 residues. CDR3 loop: CASSLLGAGGSYGYTF. For the CDR3, the DNA is TGTGCCAGCAGCTTACTTGGAGCAGGGGGCTCCTATGGCTACACCTTC.

This clone appeared many times. The chain is built from TRBV6-1 and TRBJ2-1; 8 nucleotides align to TRBD2. Losses at the gene ends were 3 bases for V and 10 bases for J; bases not matched to a gene: 11. The germline CDR1 and CDR2 sequences are MNHNS and SASEGT. The CDR3 totals 15 residues. In DNA, the CDR3 is TGTGCCAGCAGTGAGGGGCTAGCGGGTGGCGGGGAGCAGTTCTTC. It translates to CASSEGLAGGGEQFF.